This is a list of T cell receptor beta chains from one sample in a study of CD8+CD57+ T cells in acquired aplastic anemia. MiXCR was run by TCRdb on the reads, yielding one entry per CDR3 protein. Among about 190,000 distinct CDR3 sequences listed, roughly half were seen once. Sequencing was performed on sorted CD4+, CD8+, or CD8+CD57+ T cells (not recorded which) from PBMCs. These receptors were collected from a human donor in good health, serving as a control. The CDR3 runs from the conserved cysteine through the conserved F or W. Each record gives: clone size, V gene, J gene, D gene, CDR3 protein, CDR3 DNA. A D gene is named only where the DNA matches it firmly. The size entry is marked missing in some rows and otherwise reads once, few, many or a size class.

>many|TRBV28|TRBJ1-5|NA
CASSRMGGNQPQHF
TGTGCCAGCAGCAGGATGGGCGGCAATCAGCCCCAGCATTTT
>NA|TRBV12-3/TRBV12-4|TRBJ2-1|NA
CASSYDLSSYNDQFF
TGTGCCAGCAGTTATGACTTGAGCTCCTACAATGATCAGTTCTTC
>few|TRBV15|TRBJ2-3|NA
CATSRDDRGTDTQYF
TGTGCCACCAGCAGAGATGACCGGGGCACAGATACGCAGTATTTT
>NA|TRBV9|TRBJ1-6|NA
CASSHSDKAVNSPLHF
TGTGCCAGCTCACACAGCGATAAGGCGGTTAATTCACCCCTCCACTTT
>NA|TRBV15|TRBJ2-3|TRBD2
CATSSTSGGPDTQYF
TGTGCCACCAGTTCGACTAGCGGGGGGCCAGATACGCAGTATTTT
>NA|TRBV7-9|TRBJ1-2|TRBD1
CASSLTGANYGYTF
TGTGCCAGCAGCTTAACAGGGGCGAACTATGGCTACACCTTC
>NA|TRBV20-1|TRBJ2-5|TRBD2
CSASQPSGGQETQYF
TGCAGTGCTAGTCAGCCTAGCGGGGGACAAGAGACCCAGTACTTC
>NA|TRBV19|TRBJ1-5|NA
CASSTEGDHLPQHF
TGTGCCAGTAGTACCGAAGGGGACCATCTACCCCAGCATTTT
>NA|TRBV20-1|TRBJ1-5|TRBD1
CSALTGGQPQHF
TGCAGTGCTCTGACAGGGGGCCAGCCCCAGCATTTT
>many|TRBV19|TRBJ1-2|NA
CASSIDPDTTGRYTF
TGTGCCAGTAGTATCGATCCAGACACCACAGGGCGCTACACCTTC
>many|TRBV5-1|TRBJ2-3|TRBD1
CASSMDRTDTQYF
TGCGCCAGCAGCATGGACAGGACAGATACGCAGTATTTT
>NA|TRBV19|TRBJ1-2|TRBD1
CATADRGYGYTF
TGTGCCACTGCGGACAGGGGCTATGGCTACACCTTC
>NA|TRBV7-8|TRBJ2-3|NA
CASSLNSLGTDTQYF
TGTGCCAGCAGCTTAAATAGCCTAGGTACAGATACGCAGTATTTT
>NA|TRBV24-1|TRBJ2-7|NA
CATSDSRAPPYEQYF
TGTGCCACCAGTGACTCCCGGGCCCCCCCTTACGAGCAGTACTTC
>NA|TRBV7-3|TRBJ2-1|TRBD1
CASSLRDREQFF
TGTGCCAGCAGCCTCCGGGACAGGGAGCAGTTCTTC
>once|TRBV20-1|TRBJ2-7|TRBD2
CSADSGLAGAREQYF
TGCAGTGCAGACTCGGGACTAGCGGGAGCGAGGGAGCAGTACTTC
>NA|TRBV6-4|TRBJ2-7|TRBD1
CASSDFLQTGVSYEQYF
TGTGCCAGCAGTGATTTCCTGCAGACAGGGGTCTCCTACGAGCAGTACTTC
>many|TRBV11-2|TRBJ1-3|TRBD1
CASSFRGQGDSGNTIYF
TGTGCCAGCAGCTTCAGGGGACAGGGCGACTCTGGAAACACCATATATTTT
>many|TRBV7-2|TRBJ1-2|TRBD1
CASSLPIYRGRGNYGYTF
TGTGCCAGCAGCTTACCCATCTACAGGGGTCGAGGTAACTATGGCTACACCTTC
>NA|TRBV20-1|TRBJ1-2|TRBD1
CSIGDRGTYGYTF
TGCAGCATCGGGGACAGGGGAACCTATGGCTACACCTTC
>NA|TRBV29-1|TRBJ2-3|NA
CSVVVWTGTDTQYF
TGCAGCGTTGTGGTGTGGACAGGCACAGATACGCAGTATTTT
>NA|TRBV7-9|TRBJ1-2|TRBD1
CASSLCRDRGTWGYTF
TGTGCCAGCAGCTTGTGCCGGGACAGGGGGACTTGGGGCTACACCTTC
>NA|TRBV29-1|TRBJ1-1|TRBD1
CSVNRGPTEAFF
TGCAGCGTGAACAGGGGGCCCACTGAAGCTTTCTTT
>NA|TRBV11-2|TRBJ2-7|TRBD2
CASSHGGSGNYEQYF
TGCGCCAGCAGCCACGGGGGTAGCGGGAACTACGAGCAGTACTTC
>many|TRBV20-1|TRBJ1-2|TRBD1
CSAVTTGGGVYYGYTF
TGCAGTGCTGTAACGACAGGGGGCGGGGTGTACTATGGCTACACCTTC
>NA|TRBV28|TRBJ1-1|TRBD1
CASSFASGTGKNTEAFF
TGTGCCAGCAGTTTTGCCTCGGGGACAGGAAAGAACACTGAAGCTTTCTTT
>NA|TRBV15|TRBJ2-1|TRBD2
CATSSSGGADEQFF
TGTGCCACCAGCAGTAGCGGGGGGGCCGATGAGCAGTTCTTC
>many|TRBV12-3/TRBV12-4|TRBJ2-1|NA
CASTSWVNEQFF
TGTGCCAGCACCTCCTGGGTGAATGAGCAGTTCTTC
>NA|TRBV7-9|TRBJ2-1|NA
CASSLPVYNEQPF
TGTGCCAGCAGCTTACCCGTCTACAATGAGCAGCCCTTC
>NA|TRBV20-1|TRBJ2-1|NA
CSALNLWRDNEQFF
TGCAGTGCCTTAAATCTATGGAGGGATAATGAGCAGTTCTTC
>many|TRBV28|TRBJ2-1|NA
CASSDSGTPYNEQFF
TGTGCCAGCAGTGACTCCGGGACACCCTACAATGAGCAGTTCTTC
>NA|TRBV6-5|TRBJ2-4|NA
CASSYGTKAKNIQYF
TGTGCCAGCAGTTACGGGACCAAAGCCAAAAACATTCAGTACTTC
>NA|TRBV2|TRBJ2-2|TRBD2
CASSQGLAFGELFF
TGTGCCAGCAGTCAAGGACTAGCGTTCGGGGAGCTGTTTTTT
>NA|TRBV15|TRBJ1-2|NA
CATSRDPVGSYGYTF
TGTGCCACCAGCAGAGATCCCGTGGGGAGCTATGGCTACACCTTC
>NA|TRBV2|TRBJ2-7|NA
CALLASSYEQYF
TGTGCCCTATTGGCGAGCTCCTACGAGCAGTACTTC
>many|TRBV5-1|TRBJ1-1|TRBD1
CASSLAQGAVTEAFF
TGCGCCAGCAGCTTGGCACAGGGGGCGGTCACTGAAGCTTTCTTT
>NA|TRBV10-3|TRBJ2-7|TRBD1
CAIRGVGQDVGEQYF
TGTGCCATCAGGGGGGTCGGACAGGACGTGGGAGAGCAGTACTTC
>NA|TRBV19|TRBJ1-6|TRBD1
CASSWGDRAPLHF
TGTGCCAGTAGTTGGGGGGACAGGGCACCCCTCCACTTT
>NA|TRBV25-1|TRBJ1-5|NA
CASSEFRSGINQPQHF
TGTGCCAGCAGTGAATTCCGGTCAGGCATAAATCAGCCCCAGCATTTT
>many|TRBV20-1|TRBJ1-5|TRBD1
CSARSAGGNDRQPQHF
TGCAGTGCTAGATCCGCAGGGGGAAATGATCGTCAGCCCCAGCATTTT
>NA|TRBV7-2|TRBJ1-2|NA
CASSLGREFGYTF
TGTGCCAGCAGCTTAGGACGGGAGTTCGGCTACACCTTC
>many|TRBV6-1|TRBJ1-2|NA
CASSVESSYGYTF
TGTGCCAGCAGTGTCGAGAGTTCCTATGGCTACACCTTC
>NA|TRBV7-2|TRBJ2-7|NA
CASSSRALAYEQYF
TGTGCCAGCAGCTCGCGCGCGCTAGCCTACGAGCAGTACTTC
>NA|TRBV10-3|TRBJ2-6|NA
CAISDGGGGSGANVLTF
TGTGCCATCAGTGATGGGGGCGGAGGCTCTGGGGCCAACGTCCTGACTTTC
>few|TRBV18|TRBJ2-3|NA
CASSLTRTDTQYF
TGTGCCAGCTCACTTACCCGCACAGATACGCAGTATTTT
>NA|TRBV10-3|TRBJ2-7|TRBD1
CAISVQGAAYEQYF
TGTGCCATCAGTGTACAGGGGGCGGCCTACGAGCAGTACTTC
>NA|TRBV5-4|TRBJ1-6|NA
CASSFGGQGNSPLHF
TGTGCCAGCAGCTTCGGGGGGCAGGGTAATTCACCCCTCCACTTT
>NA|TRBV10-3|TRBJ1-2|NA
CAIEKESGYGYTF
TGTGCCATCGAGAAGGAATCCGGCTATGGCTACACCTTC